A selection of T cell receptor beta chains follows, all from one sample in a study of identical twins. One entry per CDR3 protein results from TCRdb running MiXCR on the 5' RACE reads. The sample has a few hundred thousand distinct CDR3 sequences; about 13% are singletons. This sample was shared with a second study, whose subject was yellow fever vaccine responses in identical twins.

The sequenced sample was memory (CD45RO+) T cells sorted from blood. Every receptor here comes from a woman aged 18-29 years in good health. Each CDR3 is given with its conserved first and last residue. The order of the fields is D gene, V gene, J gene, clone size, CDR3 protein, CDR3 DNA. A D gene is named only where the DNA matches it firmly. Where a row states a size, it is once, few, many or the class of an expanded clone; other rows omit it.

d_gene: TRBD1
v_gene: TRBV28
j_gene: TRBJ2-7
abundance: few
CDR3aa: CASTRGPSEQYF
CDR3nt: TGTGCCAGCACAAGGGGGCCGAGTGAGCAGTACTTC

d_gene: TRBD1
v_gene: TRBV11-1
j_gene: TRBJ2-5
abundance: few
CDR3aa: CASSSLPRGQGAGETQYF
CDR3nt: TGTGCCAGCAGCTCCCTCCCACGGGGACAGGGGGCGGGAGAGACCCAGTACTTC

d_gene: NA
v_gene: TRBV6-5
j_gene: TRBJ1-1
abundance: many
CDR3aa: CASTSGTERAFF
CDR3nt: TGTGCCAGCACCTCCGGAACGGAGAGGGCTTTCTTT

d_gene: NA
v_gene: TRBV11-1
j_gene: TRBJ2-2
abundance: few
CDR3aa: CASSLARSYQGSTGELFF
CDR3nt: TGTGCCAGCAGCTTAGCGCGATCGTACCAAGGTTCTACCGGGGAGCTGTTTTTT

d_gene: NA
v_gene: TRBV20-1
j_gene: TRBJ1-2
abundance: few
CDR3aa: CSARSQRSGDEGYTF
CDR3nt: TGCAGTGCTAGGAGTCAGAGGTCGGGGGATGAGGGCTACACCTTC

d_gene: NA
v_gene: TRBV7-9
j_gene: TRBJ2-7
abundance: once
CDR3aa: CATHIAGAGAYEQYF
CDR3nt: TGTGCGACGCATATCGCGGGGGCGGGGGCTTACGAGCAGTACTTC

d_gene: NA
v_gene: TRBV3-1
j_gene: TRBJ2-1
abundance: NA
CDR3aa: CASSPGWPNPKYNEQFF
CDR3nt: TGTGCCAGCAGCCCGGGCTGGCCTAATCCCAAGTACAATGAGCAGTTCTTC

d_gene: TRBD1
v_gene: TRBV3-1
j_gene: TRBJ2-2
abundance: few
CDR3aa: CASSQVPGQGELFF
CDR3nt: TGTGCCAGCAGCCAAGTTCCGGGACAGGGGGAGCTGTTTTTT

d_gene: TRBD1
v_gene: TRBV2
j_gene: TRBJ2-1
abundance: few
CDR3aa: CASTGTGGYNEQFF
CDR3nt: TGTGCCAGTACCGGGACAGGGGGCTACAATGAGCAGTTCTTC

d_gene: NA
v_gene: TRBV20-1
j_gene: TRBJ2-1
abundance: NA
CDR3aa: CSAVGGRSYNEQFF
CDR3nt: TGCAGTGCAGTAGGGGGGAGGTCCTACAATGAGCAGTTCTTC

d_gene: NA
v_gene: TRBV20-1
j_gene: TRBJ2-7
abundance: few
CDR3aa: CSARERLTGRDEQYF
CDR3nt: TGCAGTGCTAGAGAAAGACTCACAGGGAGAGACGAGCAGTACTTC

d_gene: NA
v_gene: TRBV5-6
j_gene: TRBJ2-5
abundance: few
CDR3aa: CASSLERTGETQYF
CDR3nt: TGTGCCAGCAGCTTGGAAAGGACGGGGGAGACCCAGTACTTC

d_gene: NA
v_gene: TRBV21-1
j_gene: TRBJ2-2
abundance: NA
CDR3aa: CASSSRDRNTGELFF
CDR3nt: TGTGCCAGCAGCAGCCGGGACAGGAACACCGGGGAGCTGTTTTTT

d_gene: TRBD1
v_gene: TRBV7-2
j_gene: TRBJ2-5
abundance: NA
CDR3aa: CASSPGTGEETQYF
CDR3nt: TGTGCCAGCAGTCCCGGGACAGGGGAAGAGACCCAGTACTTC

d_gene: NA
v_gene: TRBV6-2/TRBV6-3
j_gene: TRBJ2-1
abundance: many
CDR3aa: CASSPNIFTQFF
CDR3nt: TGTGCCAGCAGCCCCAACATTTTTACTCAGTTCTTC

d_gene: NA
v_gene: TRBV25-1
j_gene: TRBJ2-2
abundance: few
CDR3aa: CASSEYRGDTGELFF
CDR3nt: TGTGCCAGCAGTGAATACAGGGGGGACACCGGGGAGCTGTTTTTT

d_gene: NA
v_gene: TRBV12-3/TRBV12-4
j_gene: TRBJ2-3
abundance: few
CDR3aa: CASSLGPTGSTDTQYF
CDR3nt: TGTGCCAGCAGTTTAGGCCCTACGGGGAGCACAGATACGCAGTATTTT

d_gene: NA
v_gene: TRBV28
j_gene: TRBJ2-5
abundance: NA
CDR3aa: CASSIRDIQETQYF
CDR3nt: TGTGCCAGCAGTATCCGGGACATACAAGAGACCCAGTACTTC

d_gene: NA
v_gene: TRBV4-2
j_gene: TRBJ1-1
abundance: many
CDR3aa: CASSPQGRRKNTEAFF
CDR3nt: TGTGCCAGCAGCCCACAAGGACGGAGAAAGAACACTGAAGCTTTCTTT

d_gene: NA
v_gene: TRBV7-9
j_gene: TRBJ2-3
abundance: few
CDR3aa: CASSPSTIADTQYF
CDR3nt: TGTGCCAGCAGCCCGAGTACTATAGCAGATACGCAGTATTTT

d_gene: NA
v_gene: TRBV20-1
j_gene: TRBJ2-6
abundance: NA
CDR3aa: CSATILPGANVLTF
CDR3nt: TGCAGTGCAACCATTTTGCCTGGGGCCAACGTCCTGACTTTC

d_gene: TRBD2
v_gene: TRBV7-2
j_gene: TRBJ2-1
abundance: few
CDR3aa: CASSELVLAGAYNEQFF
CDR3nt: TGTGCCAGCAGCGAACTCGTCCTAGCGGGAGCCTACAATGAGCAGTTCTTC

d_gene: TRBD2
v_gene: TRBV12-3/TRBV12-4
j_gene: TRBJ2-5
abundance: many
CDR3aa: CASSSRLAGSETQYF
CDR3nt: TGTGCCAGCAGTTCCCGACTAGCGGGGAGTGAGACCCAGTACTTC

d_gene: TRBD1
v_gene: TRBV6-4
j_gene: TRBJ2-3
abundance: NA
CDR3aa: CASSSGTVGTDTQYF
CDR3nt: TGTGCCAGCAGTTCCGGGACAGTAGGCACAGATACGCAGTATTTT

d_gene: NA
v_gene: TRBV6-2/TRBV6-3
j_gene: TRBJ2-1
abundance: NA
CDR3aa: CASSYPPPGQFF
CDR3nt: TGTGCCAGCAGTTACCCGCCCCCGGGGCAGTTCTTC

d_gene: TRBD2
v_gene: TRBV3-1
j_gene: TRBJ2-3
abundance: many
CDR3aa: CASSPLLAVTDTQYF
CDR3nt: TGTGCCAGCAGCCCCTTACTAGCGGTCACAGATACGCAGTATTTT

d_gene: TRBD1
v_gene: TRBV20-1
j_gene: TRBJ2-7
abundance: few
CDR3aa: CSASGPMTGSPYEQYF
CDR3nt: TGCAGTGCTAGTGGGCCCATGACAGGGAGCCCCTACGAGCAGTACTTC